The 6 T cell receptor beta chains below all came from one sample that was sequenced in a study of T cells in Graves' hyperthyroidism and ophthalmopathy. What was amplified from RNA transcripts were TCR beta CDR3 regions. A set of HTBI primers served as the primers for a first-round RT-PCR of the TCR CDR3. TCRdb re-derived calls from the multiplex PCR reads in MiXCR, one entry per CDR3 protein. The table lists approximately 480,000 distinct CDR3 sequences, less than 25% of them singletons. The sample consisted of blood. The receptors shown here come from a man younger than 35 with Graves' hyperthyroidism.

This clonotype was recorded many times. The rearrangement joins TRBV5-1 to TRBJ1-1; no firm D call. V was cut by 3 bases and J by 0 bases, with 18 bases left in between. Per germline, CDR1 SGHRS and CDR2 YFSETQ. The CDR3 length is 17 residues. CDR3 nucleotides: TGCGCCAGCAGCTCCCTTGGTGGGATATTTATGAACACTGAAGCTTTCTTT. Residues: CASSSLGGIFMNTEAFF.

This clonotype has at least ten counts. CDR3 amino acids: CATVGPWGYGYTF. DNA for the CDR3: TGTGCCACGGTAGGGCCCTGGGGCTATGGCTACACCTTC. The gene calls are TRBV6-1 and TRBJ1-2; D is unclear. CDR1 and CDR2 from the germline V gene are MNHNS and SASEGT. V was pared by 10 bases and J by 4 bases, with 16 bases between. The CDR3 runs 13 residues.

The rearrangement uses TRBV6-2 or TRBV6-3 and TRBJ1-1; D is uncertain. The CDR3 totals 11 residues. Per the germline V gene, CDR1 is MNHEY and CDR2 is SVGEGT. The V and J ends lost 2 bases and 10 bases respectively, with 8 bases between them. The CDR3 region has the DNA TGTGCCAGCAGTTACGGAGTCCGAGCTTTCTTT. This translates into CASSYGVRAFF.

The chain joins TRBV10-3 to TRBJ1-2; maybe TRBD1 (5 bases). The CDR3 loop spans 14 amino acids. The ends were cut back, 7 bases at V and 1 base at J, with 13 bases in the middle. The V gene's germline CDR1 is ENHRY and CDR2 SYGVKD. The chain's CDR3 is CAINRDGFNYGYTF. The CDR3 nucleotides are TGTGCCATCAACCGGGACGGTTTTAACTATGGCTACACCTTC.

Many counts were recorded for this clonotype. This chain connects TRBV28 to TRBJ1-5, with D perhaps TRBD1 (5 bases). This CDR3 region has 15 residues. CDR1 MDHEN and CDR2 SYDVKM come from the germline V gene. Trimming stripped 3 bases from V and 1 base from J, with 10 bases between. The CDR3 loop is CASSLLGPSNQPQHF. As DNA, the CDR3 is TGTGCCAGCAGTTTGCTGGGGCCAAGCAATCAGCCCCAGCATTTT.

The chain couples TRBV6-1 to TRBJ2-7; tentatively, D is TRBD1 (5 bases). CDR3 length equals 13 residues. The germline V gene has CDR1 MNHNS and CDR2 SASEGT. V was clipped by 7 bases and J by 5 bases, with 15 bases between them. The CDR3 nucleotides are TGTGCCAGCATTCGAACCCCCAGGGACGAGCAGTACTTC. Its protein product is CASIRTPRDEQYF.